The 5 T cell receptor beta chains given below trace back to one sample, sequenced in a study of CXCR3-negative and CXCR3-positive naive CD8 T cells. With UMI labels, 5' RACE was used to prepare the TRB cDNA libraries. TCRdb reprocessed the 5' RACE reads, with one entry per CDR3 protein and no DNA. Its listing shows around 92,000 distinct CDR3 sequences. The sequencing input was naive CXCR3- CD8+ T cells from blood. Subset: CD45RO-CCR7+CD27+CD95- naive CD8+ T cells lacking CXCR3 (TNR3-). Receptors originate from a human donor in good health. Some clones in this sample may be carry-over from other donors' samples.

V usage is TRBV7-9 and J usage is TRBJ1-2. CDR1 and CDR2 (germline): SEHNR, FQNEAQ (reference sequence). CDR3 length: 14 amino acids. The CDR3 sequence: CASSLEEWVDGYTF.

This rearrangement joins TRBV6-5 to TRBJ2-7; the D call of TRBD1 rests on TCRdb alone, since no DNA is present to check it. Per germline, CDR1 MNHEY and CDR2 SVGAGI. The CDR3 is 13 amino acids. This CDR3 reads CASSYRQGYEQYF.

This chain connects TRBV28 to TRBJ2-7. This CDR3 is built from 11 residues. The V gene's germline CDR1 is MDHEN and CDR2 SYDVKM. The CDR3 loop is CASSRSYEQYF.

The chain joins TRBV4-1 to TRBJ2-7; checking the TCRdb D call of TRBD1 is not possible without DNA. This CDR3 has 16 residues. In germline, CDR1 is MGHRA, CDR2 YSYEKL. CDR3: CASSQDLSTAVYEQYF.

The chain uses TRBV9 and TRBJ2-1; the D gene TCRdb calls, TRBD1, cannot be checked with no DNA. Per germline, CDR1 SGDLS and CDR2 YYNGEE. This CDR3 spans 15 amino acids. CDR3 in amino acids: CASSVPGQGNNEQFF.